The clone carrying this TCR beta chain was seen a single time. The antigen is undetermined. This specimen comes from a study of shared clonotypes between healthy human individuals. This CDR3 has 14 amino acids. V lost 8 bases, J lost 1 base, and 8 bases stayed unmatched. Germline V gene lookup returns CDR1 WSHSY and CDR2 SAAADI. TCRdb's copy holds only in-frame clones and misses some; the assay was immunoSEQ multiplex PCR. The sample has about 1 million clones, 70% to 80% seen once. General study points: Compared with memory subsets, naive subsets generally had larger estimated richness.

The clonotype originates from a man aged 18 to 30 in good health. Sequencing was carried out using memory CD4+ T cells sorted from blood. The subset was: CD45RA-negative fraction. The gene calls are TRBV10-2 and TRBJ2-7; the match to TRBD1 covers 7 bases. For the CDR3, the DNA is TGCGCCAGCGCAAGAGAGGACAGGTCCTACGAGCAGTACTTC. Translated: CASAREDRSYEQYF.